This TCR beta chain was documented in a study of OX40 agonist ivuxolimab in advanced cancers. Assay: immunoSEQ multiplex PCR; the TCRdb copy retains only in-frame clones and omits some. The table has fewer than 70,000 clones, 85% to 90% seen once; the top ten hold 0.7% to 0.95%. Germline CDR1 MNHNS, CDR2 SASEGT. The CDR3 covers 14 residues. The ends were cut back, 3 bases at V and 3 bases at J, with 9 bases in the middle. The chain is built from TRBV6-1 and TRBJ2-4; possibly TRBD2 for D (6 bases). This TCR was sampled from an adult with an advanced solid tumor such as melanoma, head and neck, liver or kidney cancer. Sequenced here: CD4+ or CD8+ T cells sorted from blood, sampled in a trial of the OX40 agonist ivuxolimab. This CDR3 reads CASSEDYFKNIQYF. The DNA of the CDR3 is TGTGCCAGCAGTGAGGACTACTTCAAAAACATTCAGTACTTC.